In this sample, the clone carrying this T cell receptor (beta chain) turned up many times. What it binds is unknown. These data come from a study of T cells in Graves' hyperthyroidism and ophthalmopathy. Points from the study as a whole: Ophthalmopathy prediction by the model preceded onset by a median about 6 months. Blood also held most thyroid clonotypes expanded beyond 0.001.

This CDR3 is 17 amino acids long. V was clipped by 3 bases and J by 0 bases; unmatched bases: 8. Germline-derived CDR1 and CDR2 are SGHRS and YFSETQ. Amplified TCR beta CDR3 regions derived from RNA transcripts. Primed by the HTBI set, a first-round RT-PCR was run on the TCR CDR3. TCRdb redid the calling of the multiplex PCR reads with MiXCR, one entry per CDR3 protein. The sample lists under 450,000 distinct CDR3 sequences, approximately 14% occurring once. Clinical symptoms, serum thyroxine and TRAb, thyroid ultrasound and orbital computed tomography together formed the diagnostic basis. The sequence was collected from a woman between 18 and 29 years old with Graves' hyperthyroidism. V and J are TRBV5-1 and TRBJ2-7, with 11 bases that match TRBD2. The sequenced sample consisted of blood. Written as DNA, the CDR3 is TGCGCCAGCAGCTCCATAGCGGGAGGGCTCGTCTCCTACGAGCAGTACTTC. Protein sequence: CASSSIAGGLVSYEQYF.